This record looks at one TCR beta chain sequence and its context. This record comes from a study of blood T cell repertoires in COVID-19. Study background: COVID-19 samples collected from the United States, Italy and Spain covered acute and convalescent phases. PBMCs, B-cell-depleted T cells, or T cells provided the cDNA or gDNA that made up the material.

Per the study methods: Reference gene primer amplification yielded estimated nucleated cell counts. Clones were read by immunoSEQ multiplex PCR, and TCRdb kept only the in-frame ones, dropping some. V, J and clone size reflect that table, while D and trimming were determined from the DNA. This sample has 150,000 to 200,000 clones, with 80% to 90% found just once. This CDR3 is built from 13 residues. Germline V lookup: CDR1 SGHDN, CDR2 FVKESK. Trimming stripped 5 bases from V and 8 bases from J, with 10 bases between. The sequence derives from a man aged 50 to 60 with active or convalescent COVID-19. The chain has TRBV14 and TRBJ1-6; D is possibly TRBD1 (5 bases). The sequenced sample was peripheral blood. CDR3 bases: TGTGCCAGCAGCTGGGGGGGGGATTCACCCCTCCACTTT. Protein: CASSWGGDSPLHF.